The following is a TCR beta chain sequence with its context. Its cognate antigen has yet to be identified. No much larger clonotype is one base removed from it; base qualities were not supplied. The immunoSEQ Assay, a bias-controlled multiplex PCR, was used to amplify TCRbeta CDR3 regions from genomic DNA. As for the authors' bioinformatics: The number of nucleated cells in each sample was estimated from the amplification of reference gene primers within the assay. Sequence reads were collapsed and filtered to measure the absolute abundance of every unique TCRbeta CDR3 rearrangement. For each sample, productive Simpson clonality was calculated as the square root of Simpson's diversity index across productive rearrangements. TCRdb holds this immuneACCESS table with in-frame rearrangements only. Some clones are missing; in checked studies, unresolved V genes explain under half, and the rest has no known cause. Clone size and the V and J calls come from that table; the DNA yielded D and trimming. The sample table shows around 240,000 clones, and 90% to 95% are seen once. In total, the top ten clones hold more than 1% of the sample.

This entry belongs to a study of blood T cell repertoires in COVID-19 (dated by TCRdb to 2018 to 2020). With respect to the entire study: Samples covering the acute and convalescent phases of COVID-19 were provided by collaborators in the United States, Italy and Spain. A freely available public database, intended as a resource for researchers studying the immune response to SARS-CoV-2, is where the repertoires were released. The samples were drawn from two sources: the first 160 participants of the ongoing ImmuneRACE study, and about 1,300 subjects contributed by 6 global collaborators. The dataset comprised deeply sampled blood TCRbeta repertoires from subjects exposed to, actively infected with, or recovered from COVID-19. Nearly every sample came with metadata listing a de-identified subject ID, COVID-19 status, age in years and sex. HLA class I and class II types, where available, came from metadata supplied by the sample provider rather than from assay-based typing. The prospective study material was composed of cDNA or gDNA derived from T cells, B-cell-depleted T cells, or PBMCs. Broad study findings and their caveats: The amount of clinical and demographic metadata varied by source and participant and was provided uncurated.

Participants in the prospective study were aged about 18 to 90 years, lived in about two dozen United States geographic areas, and enrolled through a virtual design. In the prospective study, cohorts were assigned on the basis of participant-reported clinical history obtained from a screening survey and a study questionnaire. Mobile phlebotomists in the prospective study collected whole blood, serum and a nasopharyngeal or oropharyngeal swab from every participant. Participants in the prospective study had the option to provide additional blood draws and questionnaires over a roughly 2-month period. Prospective study blood samples were shipped either frozen or at room temperature before DNA extraction. The material sequenced was PBMCs or T cells enriched from blood (not recorded which). The clonotype was recovered from a human donor in a cohort exposed to, infected with or recovered from COVID-19 (not recorded which). The donor label of this sample is uncertain.

CDR3 protein: CASSLGGDGDEKLFF. The DNA reads TGTGCCAGCAGCTTGGGCGGGGACGGGGATGAAAAACTGTTTTTT. Rearrangement joined TRBV5-4 to TRBJ1-4; a weak D assignment points to TRBD1 (5 bases agree). The junction carries 12 bases between V and J, which are trimmed by 0 bases and 6 bases respectively. For CDR1 and CDR2, the germline V gene (reference sequence) lists SGHNT and YYREEE. The CDR3 numbers 15 residues from cysteine through phenylalanine. The DNA shown is the 45-base CDR3, in frame from base 1.